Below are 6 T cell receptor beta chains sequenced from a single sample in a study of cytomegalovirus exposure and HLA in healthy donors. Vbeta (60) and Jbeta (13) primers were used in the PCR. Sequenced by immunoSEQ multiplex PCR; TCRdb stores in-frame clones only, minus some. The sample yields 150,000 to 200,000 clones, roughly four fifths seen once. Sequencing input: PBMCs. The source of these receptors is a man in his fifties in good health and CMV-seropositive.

This CDR3 is CASRVSGNEQYF. The CDR3 DNA reads TGTGCCAGCAGGGTTTCAGGGAACGAGCAGTACTTC. The chain has TRBV6-5 and TRBJ2-7; possibly TRBD1 for D (5 bases). The germline V gene has CDR1 MNHEY and CDR2 SVGAGI. V was trimmed by 6 bases and J by 5 bases, leaving 11 bases between them. The CDR3 consists of 12 residues.

DNA for the CDR3: TGTGCCAGCAGCTTAATCGATGAGCAGTTCTTC. It codes for CASSLIDEQFF. The rearrangement links TRBV11-2 to TRBJ2-1; no clear D gene. V lost 2 bases to trimming and J lost 8 bases, with 4 bases between them. Germline-derived CDR1 and CDR2 are SGHAT and FQNNGV. This CDR3 has 11 residues.

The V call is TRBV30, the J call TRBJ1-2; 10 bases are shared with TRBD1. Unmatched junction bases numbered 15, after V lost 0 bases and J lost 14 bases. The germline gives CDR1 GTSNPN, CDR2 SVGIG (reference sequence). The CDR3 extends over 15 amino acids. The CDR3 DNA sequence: TGTGCCTGGAGTGTAAGGCTCGGGACAGGGGAGCATCAAACCTTC. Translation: CAWSVRLGTGEHQTF.

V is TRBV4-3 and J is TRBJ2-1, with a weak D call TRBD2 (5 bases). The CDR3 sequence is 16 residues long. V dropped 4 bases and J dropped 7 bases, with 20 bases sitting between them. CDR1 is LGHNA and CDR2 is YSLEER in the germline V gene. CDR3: CASSPYTSPPGNEQFF. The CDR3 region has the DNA TGCGCCAGCAGCCCCTATACTAGTCCCCCAGGAAATGAGCAGTTCTTC.

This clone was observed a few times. The DNA for the CDR3 is TGTGCCAGCAGTGAAAAGAGAGGGGGCGGAGTAAACACTGAAGCTTTCTTT. Protein sequence: CASSEKRGGGVNTEAFF. The J gene is TRBJ1-1, the V gene TRBV6-1; TRBD1 aligns across 7 bases. This CDR3 is 17 amino acids long. The ends lost 2 bases at V and 2 bases at J; junction bases unmatched: 11. The V gene's germline CDR1 is MNHNS and CDR2 SASEGT.

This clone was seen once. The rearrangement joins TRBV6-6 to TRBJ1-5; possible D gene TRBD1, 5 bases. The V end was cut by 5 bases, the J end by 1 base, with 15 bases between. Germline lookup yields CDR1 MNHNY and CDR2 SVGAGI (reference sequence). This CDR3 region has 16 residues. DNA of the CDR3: TGTGCCAGCAGTGGGCCCCCGGGGGGGAGCAATCAGCCCCAGCATTTT. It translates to CASSGPPGGSNQPQHF.